These 27 T cell receptor beta chains came from one sample sequenced in a study of T cell repertoires in cytomegalovirus infection (dated by TCRdb to the late 2010s). Sequencing took place on an Illumina HiSeq 1500. TCRdb reran the public reads through fastp at Q25 and MiXCR, keeping productive beta chains. Each record represents a unique CDR3 protein, reported with the most common genes and DNA among its rows. The sample table lists 170,000 or so distinct CDR3 sequences, approximately 15% of them with a count of one. The ten top clones hold roughly a quarter of the sample. Sequencing used PBMCs. The source of these receptors is a human donor in good health (CMV status not recorded). Some clones in this sample may be carry-over from other donors' samples.

This clonotype was detected ten times or more. This chain links TRBV7-9 with TRBJ2-2, with D perhaps matching TRBD2 (5 bases). This CDR3 has 15 residues. V shed 5 bases and J shed 1 base, with 11 bases lying between them. The germline V gene encodes CDR1 SEHNR and CDR2 FQNEAQ (reference sequence). Here the CDR3 DNA reads TGTGCCAGCAGCACCCGGGAAAGGAACACCGGGGAGCTGTTTTTT. This translates into CASSTRERNTGELFF.

In this sample, this clonotype turned up many times. The J gene is TRBJ1-5, the V gene TRBV6-2 or TRBV6-3, with TRBD1 matching 8 bases. In germline, CDR1 is MNHEY, CDR2 SVGEGT. Unmatched junction bases numbered 12, after V lost 7 bases and J lost 7 bases. This CDR3 is 15 amino acids long. The CDR3 DNA follows: TGTGCCAGCACCGAACCAGGGGGCTCGGGGCAGCCCCAGCATTTT. It specifies CASTEPGGSGQPQHF.

This clonotype was picked up many times. The chain joins TRBV7-2 to TRBJ2-7; D may be TRBD1 or TRBD2 (6 bases each). CDR1 is SGHTA and CDR2 is FQGNSA in the germline V gene. The CDR3 runs 18 residues. V dropped 1 base and J dropped 5 bases, with 24 bases sitting between them. CDR3 amino acids: CASSLVGGFGGARNEQYF. The CDR3 bases are TGTGCCAGCAGCTTAGTAGGGGGTTTCGGGGGCGCAAGAAACGAGCAGTACTTC. The full variable domain, its missing parts supplied by reference TRBV7-2 and TRBJ2-7, is GAGVSQSPSNKVTEKGKDVELRCDPISGHTALYWYRQSLGQGLEFLIYFQGNSAPDKSGLPSDRFSAERTGGSVSTLTIQRTQQEDSAVYLCASSLVGGFGGARNEQYFGPGTRLTVT.

This clonotype appeared a few times. The rearrangement uses TRBV29-1 and TRBJ1-1, with 9 bases aligning to TRBD1. CDR1 is SQVTM, CDR2 ANQGSEA, per germline. This CDR3 spans 14 amino acids. V dropped 4 bases and J dropped 5; count of bases not matched to a gene: 8. CDR3 sequence: CSVGDRDRVTEAFF. DNA of the CDR3: TGCAGCGTTGGGGACCGGGACAGGGTGACTGAAGCTTTCTTT.

V is TRBV29-1 and J is TRBJ1-1, with D uncertain. Trimming took off 5 bases at V and 6 bases at J, with 13 bases between the two ends. Germline V gene sequence: CDR1 SQVTM, CDR2 ANQGSEA. This CDR3 spans 12 amino acids. The CDR3 region is CSVLADRSEAFF. DNA for the CDR3: TGCAGCGTTTTGGCAGATCGATCTGAAGCTTTCTTT.

J is TRBJ1-6 and V is TRBV20-1; a possible D gene is TRBD1 (6 bases). The CDR3 totals 15 residues. CDR1 DFQATT and CDR2 SNEGSKA come from the germline V gene (reference sequence). Here the CDR3 DNA reads TGCAGCGATCGGACAGTCATCCCCTATAATTCACCCCTCCACTTT. It is translated as CSDRTVIPYNSPLHF.

In this sample, this clonotype turned up a few times. The chain couples TRBV2 to TRBJ2-1; the match to TRBD1 covers 7 bases. The germline CDR1 and CDR2 sequences are SNHLY and FYNNEI. The CDR3 has 15 residues. V gave up 2 bases and J gave up 2 bases; unmatched junction bases: 3. The CDR3 DNA sequence: TGTGCCAGCAGTGAAATAAGGGGGCCCTACAATGAGCAGTTCTTC. Its protein is CASSEIRGPYNEQFF.

This clonotype appeared many times. This sequence joins TRBV14 and TRBJ1-2, with TRBD1 as a possible D gene (6 bases). Germline V gives CDR1 SGHDN, CDR2 FVKESK. CDR3 length equals 15 residues. V lost 0 bases and J 6 bases, leaving 14 bases between the germline ends. This CDR3 reads CASSQEGYRENGYTF. CDR3 nucleotides: TGTGCCAGCAGCCAAGAAGGTTACAGGGAAAATGGCTACACCTTC.

The genes are TRBV28 and TRBJ2-7; no firm D call. V was pared by 5 bases and J by 6 bases, with 5 bases between. Looked up from germline, CDR1 is MDHEN and CDR2 is SYDVKM. The CDR3 spans 10 residues. The CDR3 loop reads CASSHGEQYF. For the CDR3, the DNA is TGTGCCAGCAGTCACGGCGAGCAGTACTTC. Full variable domain (missing parts from reference TRBV28 and TRBJ2-7): DVKVTQSSRYLVKRTGEKVFLECVQDMDHENMFWYRQDPGLGLRLIYFSYDVKMKEKGDIPEGYSVSREKKERFSLILESASTNQTSMYLCASSHGEQYFGPGTRLTVT.

As for this clonotype: This could be a read error, since a much larger clone is one nucleotide away. Because the CDR3 is missing its conserved closing phenylalanine or tryptophan, this is likely a read error. V gene TRBV10-2 combines with J gene TRBJ1-1; TRBD1 might be the D (5 bases). The V and J ends lost 2 bases and 4 bases respectively, with 11 bases between them. The CDR3 length is 14 residues. Germline loops: CDR1 WSHSY, CDR2 SAAADI. The CDR3 DNA follows: TGCGCCAGCAGTGAGACCACAGGAGGCACTGAAGCTTTCATT. Translated, it gives CASSETTGGTEAFI.

The chain is built from TRBV5-1 and TRBJ2-7, with 8 nucleotides matching TRBD2. The germline CDR1 and CDR2 sequences are SGHRS and YFSETQ. Trimming took 0 bases from V and 5 from J; bases not matched to a gene: 13. CDR3 length equals 17 residues. In nucleotides, the CDR3 is TGCGCCAGCAGCTTGGACCCGGGACTAGGGGACCTAAACGAGCAGTACTTC. Residues: CASSLDPGLGDLNEQYF. The whole variable domain, filled in from reference TRBV5-1 and TRBJ2-7, reads KAGVTQTPRYLIKTRGQQVTLSCSPISGHRSVSWYQQTPGQGLQFLFEYFSETQRNKGNFPGRFSGRQFSNSRSEMNVSTLELGDSALYLCASSLDPGLGDLNEQYFGPGTRLTVT.

This clonotype came up many times. This chain joins TRBV7-9 and TRBJ1-1; 12 nucleotides agree with TRBD1. Trimming at V came to 5 bases and at J to 1 base, leaving 11 bases not matched to a gene. CDR3 length: 18 residues. Germline V lookup: CDR1 SEHNR, CDR2 FQNEAQ (reference sequence). The CDR3 DNA reads TGTGCCAGCAGCCCAGCCGGGACAGGGGGCTGGAAGAACACTGAAGCTTTCTTT. It encodes CASSPAGTGGWKNTEAFF.

This clonotype was counted only a few times. This chain connects TRBV7-8 to TRBJ2-2; 7 positions match TRBD1. V shed 5 bases and J 8 bases; nucleotides not matched to a gene: 11. The CDR3 contains 15 residues. The germline V gene encodes CDR1 SGHVS and CDR2 FQNEAQ. The CDR3 reads CASSLGTVKSGELFF. In nucleotides, the CDR3 is TGTGCCAGCAGCCTGGGGACAGTAAAAAGTGGGGAGCTGTTTTTT.

This clonotype was seen many times. This rearrangement joins TRBV7-2 to TRBJ1-6; a weak D match, TRBD1 (5 bases). This CDR3 has 16 amino acids. Trimming removed 2 bases from V and 5 bases from J, with 13 bases in between. Germline-derived CDR1 and CDR2 are SGHTA and FQGNSA. CDR3 nucleotide sequence: TGTGCCAGCAGCTTAAGAGTTGCAGGGAATAATTCACCCCTCCACTTT. Its translation: CASSLRVAGNNSPLHF. Filled out from reference TRBV7-2 and TRBJ1-6, the complete variable domain reads GAGVSQSPSNKVTEKGKDVELRCDPISGHTALYWYRQSLGQGLEFLIYFQGNSAPDKSGLPSDRFSAERTGGSVSTLTIQRTQQEDSAVYLCASSLRVAGNNSPLHFGNGTRLTVT.

This clonotype was counted between two and nine times. This chain links TRBV20-1 with TRBJ2-3; 7 bases line up with TRBD1. Per germline, CDR1 DFQATT and CDR2 SNEGSKA (reference sequence). The CDR3 runs to 15 residues. The J segment lost 2 bases and the V segment lost 6 bases, leaving 11 bases of the junction unmatched. The CDR3, as DNA: TGCAGTGCCCCGTGGACAGGAGCTATCACAGATACGCAGTATTTT. Residues: CSAPWTGAITDTQYF.

This clonotype came up a few times. The chain combines TRBV4-2 with TRBJ2-7; 7 bases match TRBD1. V shed 4 bases and J 5 bases; nucleotides not matched to a gene: 14. This CDR3 region has 16 residues. CDR1 LGHNA and CDR2 YNFKEQ come from the germline V gene. CDR3 loop: CASSPETGQVNDEQYF. CDR3 nucleotides: TGTGCCAGCAGCCCGGAAACCGGACAGGTGAACGACGAGCAGTACTTC.

This clonotype was seen ten or more times. This chain links TRBV7-3 with TRBJ2-2; the D is unclear. V was cut by 5 bases and J by 4 bases, with 5 bases left in between. CDR3 length: 12 residues. The V gene's germline CDR1 is SGHTA and CDR2 FQGTGA. CDR3 in amino acids: CASSPTTGELFF. The CDR3 DNA reads TGTGCCAGCAGCCCGACCACCGGGGAGCTGTTTTTT.

This clonotype has more than one count but fewer than ten. V and J are TRBV29-1 and TRBJ2-3; no firm D call. V gave up 3 bases and J gave up 7 bases, with 8 bases separating them. The CDR3 runs 11 residues. Germline CDR1 is SQVTM and CDR2 is ANQGSEA. The CDR3 sequence is CSVDGVNTQYF. In DNA form, the CDR3 reads TGCAGCGTTGATGGGGTGAATACGCAGTATTTT.

This clonotype was observed many times. The V and J genes are TRBV30 and TRBJ2-3; 10 bases match TRBD2. V trimming: 3 bases; J trimming: 4 bases; junction bases outside the gene matches: 10. Per the germline V gene, CDR1 is GTSNPN and CDR2 is SVGIG (reference sequence). The CDR3 length is 16 residues. The CDR3 is CAWRALLAGESDTQYF. Written as DNA, the CDR3 is TGTGCCTGGAGAGCCCTCCTAGCGGGGGAGTCAGATACGCAGTATTTT.

The gene calls are TRBV6-2 or TRBV6-3 and TRBJ1-6, with TRBD1 identical over 8 bases. CDR3 size: 15 residues. Germline V lookup: CDR1 MNHEY, CDR2 SVGEGT. V trimming: 0 bases; J trimming: 8 bases; junction bases outside the gene matches: 3. CDR3 region: CASSYSAGGDSPLHF. The CDR3 DNA reads as TGTGCCAGCAGTTACTCGGCAGGGGGCGATTCACCCCTCCACTTT.

This clonotype was counted ten times or more. The chain carries TRBV6-1 and TRBJ1-2; D gene uncertain. The CDR3 runs 13 residues. Germline CDR1 and CDR2: MNHNS and SASEGT. V lost 1 base and J lost 3, with 6 bases in between. The CDR3 loop reads CASSEGVHYGYTF. The CDR3 DNA reads as TGTGCCAGCAGTGAAGGGGTCCACTATGGCTACACCTTC.

This clonotype was observed a handful of times. The chain joins TRBV2 to TRBJ2-7, with D perhaps given as TRBD1 or TRBD2 (5 bases each). This CDR3 spans 15 amino acids. Trimming removed 1 base from V and 4 bases from J, with 14 bases in between. The germline gives CDR1 SNHLY, CDR2 FYNNEI. CDR3 residues: CASSEGTGGWYEQYF. DNA for the CDR3: TGTGCCAGCAGTGAAGGAACAGGAGGTTGGTACGAGCAGTACTTC.

The gene calls are TRBV29-1 and TRBJ1-1; a possible D gene is TRBD1 (6 bases). This CDR3 is built from 13 residues. Germline values: CDR1 SQVTM, CDR2 ANQGSEA. Trimming pared 7 bases from V and 1 base from J, leaving 13 bases between. The CDR3 region has the DNA TGCAGCGGGTTACTGACAGGGAACACTGAAGCTTTCTTT. Its translation is CSGLLTGNTEAFF.

This clonotype was recorded many times. The chain combines TRBV5-5 with TRBJ2-1; possibly TRBD1 or TRBD2 for D (6 bases each). The CDR3 sequence is 14 residues long. Germline loops: CDR1 SGHKS, CDR2 YYEKEE (reference sequence). With 6 bases removed from V and 1 base from J, the gap between germline ends came to 11 bases. CDR3 in DNA: TGTGCCAGCACTCTAGGGGGGTCCTACAATGAGCAGTTCTTC. Translation gives CASTLGGSYNEQFF. Using reference TRBV5-5 and TRBJ2-1 for the parts outside the CDR3, the full variable domain is DAGVTQSPTHLIKTRGQQVTLRCSPISGHKSVSWYQQVLGQGPQFIFQYYEKEERGRGNFPDRFSARQFPNYSSELNVNALLLGDSALYLCASTLGGSYNEQFFGPGTRLTVL.

This clonotype was detected many times. This chain joins TRBV7-2 and TRBJ2-7; D possibly uses TRBD1 or TRBD2 (5 bases each). Deletions cut 4 bases from V and 0 bases from J, with 13 bases between. The CDR3 runs 15 residues. Germline V gives CDR1 SGHTA, CDR2 FQGNSA. The CDR3: CASSWGPPSSYEQYF. The CDR3 nucleotides are TGTGCCAGCAGCTGGGGACCTCCTAGCTCCTACGAGCAGTACTTC.

This chain joins TRBV20-1 and TRBJ2-4; 10 positions match TRBD2. J was trimmed by 9 bases and V by 0 bases; bases with no gene match: 5. Looked up from germline, CDR1 is DFQATT and CDR2 is SNEGSKA (reference sequence). This CDR3 has 14 residues. CDR3 amino acids: CSARDRSGRAIQYF. The CDR3 region has the DNA TGCAGTGCTAGAGATAGGAGCGGGAGGGCCATTCAGTACTTC.

The sample holds a few counts of this clonotype. CDR3 sequence (DNA): TGCGCCAGCAGCCAAGATTCGGGGTTCGGGGATAACTATGGCTACACCTTC. Its translation is CASSQDSGFGDNYGYTF. The rearrangement links TRBV4-1 to TRBJ1-2; no clear D. The CDR3 loop spans 17 amino acids. Trimming removed 0 bases from V and 1 base from J, with 15 bases in between. Per the germline V gene, CDR1 is MGHRA and CDR2 is YSYEKL.